The 20 T cell receptor beta chains below come from one sample, sequenced in a study of T cells in Graves' hyperthyroidism and ophthalmopathy. RNA transcripts gave rise to amplified TCR beta CDR3 regions. The HTBI primer set drove a first-round RT-PCR of the TCR CDR3. TCRdb processed the multiplex PCR reads anew with MiXCR; each CDR3 protein has one entry. In the table there are more than 550,000 distinct CDR3 sequences, just under 45% of which are singletons. The specimen was peripheral blood or thyroid tissue (not recorded which). The origin of the receptors is an adult man with Graves' disease, either hyperthyroidism or ophthalmopathy (not recorded which).

V usage is TRBV7-2 and J usage is TRBJ1-6; no clear D. V was clipped by 0 bases and J by 9 bases, with 6 bases between them. The CDR3 sequence is 13 residues long. From germline, CDR1 is SGHTA and CDR2 FQGNSA. The CDR3, as DNA: TGTGCCAGCAGCTTAGCCCAGAGTTCACCCCTCCACTTT. Translated, it gives CASSLAQSSPLHF. The whole variable domain, filled in from reference TRBV7-2 and TRBJ1-6, reads GAGVSQSPSNKVTEKGKDVELRCDPISGHTALYWYRQSLGQGLEFLIYFQGNSAPDKSGLPSDRFSAERTGGSVSTLTIQRTQQEDSAVYLCASSLAQSSPLHFGNGTRLTVT.

In DNA, the CDR3 is TGCAGTGCTAGGGTGGACAGGCGAAAAGAGACCCAGTACTTC. Translation gives CSARVDRRKETQYF. The chain couples TRBV20-1 to TRBJ2-5, with 7 bases lining up with TRBD1. V lost 3 bases, J lost 3 bases, and 7 bases stayed unmatched. The CDR3 extends over 14 amino acids. Per the germline V gene, CDR1 is DFQATT and CDR2 is SNEGSKA (reference sequence).

This clonotype was counted between two and nine times. This chain joins TRBV20-1 and TRBJ1-4; D unclear. Per the germline V gene, CDR1 is DFQATT and CDR2 is SNEGSKA (reference sequence). The CDR3 consists of 10 residues. Trimming took off 7 bases at V and 4 bases at J, with 4 bases between the two ends. The CDR3, as DNA: TGCAGTGTCCATAATGAAAAACTGTTTTTT. As protein: CSVHNEKLFF.

The sample holds many counts of this clonotype. J is TRBJ1-4 and V is TRBV29-1; D not certain. V was clipped by 7 bases and J by 3 bases, with 3 bases between them. In germline, CDR1 is SQVTM, CDR2 ANQGSEA. This CDR3 region has 10 residues. The CDR3 spells CSASNEKLFF. Here the CDR3 DNA reads TGCAGCGCATCTAATGAAAAACTGTTTTTT.

Points on this clonotype: Sequence at one end of the junction differs from germline and may be a read error. The genes are TRBV25-1 and TRBJ1-2, with 8 bases identical to TRBD1. The CDR3 contains 15 residues. Germline CDR1 and CDR2: MGHDK and SYGVNS. The CDR3 is CASSPGQGSTYGYTF. The CDR3 nucleotides are TGCGCCAGCAGCCCCGGACAGGGCTCTACCTATGGCTACACCTTC.

The V and J genes are TRBV29-1 and TRBJ2-5; no firm D call. Germline V gene lookup returns CDR1 SQVTM and CDR2 ANQGSEA. Trimming stripped 8 bases from V and 1 base from J, with 14 bases between. The CDR3 sequence is 13 residues long. CDR3 DNA sequence: TGCAGCTTGGCCGGATCTACCCAAGAGACCCAGTACTTC. Translated, it gives CSLAGSTQETQYF.

The V and J genes are TRBV19 and TRBJ2-2; D is ambiguous. The CDR3 length is 15 residues. Trimming removed 5 bases at V and 1 base at J, with 11 bases between. In germline, CDR1 is LNHDA, CDR2 SQIVND (reference sequence). The CDR3 loop is CASSSLRQNTGELFF. DNA of the CDR3: TGTGCCAGTAGTTCCCTTCGACAGAACACCGGGGAGCTGTTTTTT.

This clonotype was counted ten times or more. The genes are TRBV20-1 and TRBJ1-1, with D perhaps matching TRBD1 (6 bases). The germline CDR1 and CDR2 sequences are DFQATT and SNEGSKA (reference sequence). V lost 0 bases and J lost 8, with 13 bases in between. CDR3 size: 13 residues. CDR3 sequence reads: CSARETGKGEAFF. DNA for the CDR3: TGCAGTGCTAGAGAAACAGGGAAAGGGGAAGCTTTCTTT.

The chain has TRBV20-1 and TRBJ2-5; 9 bases match TRBD1. The J segment lost 3 bases and the V segment lost 6 bases, leaving 8 bases of the junction unmatched. The germline V gene has CDR1 DFQATT and CDR2 SNEGSKA (reference sequence). This CDR3 has 14 residues. The CDR3 loop reads CSAGDRDVEETQYF. The DNA of the CDR3 is TGCAGTGCCGGGGACAGGGATGTCGAAGAGACCCAGTACTTC.

The sample holds many counts of this clonotype. This sequence joins TRBV7-9 and TRBJ1-1; D not certain. Per the germline V gene, CDR1 is SEHNR and CDR2 is FQNEAQ (reference sequence). Trimming stripped 1 base from V and 4 bases from J, with 10 bases between. This CDR3 has 14 residues. The CDR3 DNA sequence: TGTGCCAGCAGCTTAGACGGAAGGTCCACTGAAGCTTTCTTT. It codes for CASSLDGRSTEAFF. Full variable domain (outside the CDR3, taken from reference TRBV7-9 and TRBJ1-1): DTGVSQNPRHKITKRGQNVTFRCDPISEHNRLYWYRQTLGQGPEFLTYFQNEAQLEKSRLLSDRFSAERPKGSFSTLEIQRTEQGDSAMYLCASSLDGRSTEAFFGQGTRLTVV.

On this clonotype: A much larger clone differs by one base, so this may be a read error. The V and J genes are TRBV7-9 and TRBJ1-6; no clear D. Trimming took off 2 bases at V and 0 bases at J, with 11 bases between the two ends. This CDR3 is built from 17 residues. Germline lookup yields CDR1 SEHNR and CDR2 FQNEAQ (reference sequence). In DNA, the CDR3 is TGTGCCAGCAGCTTATCCCCCGTCAGCTCCTATAATTCACCCCTCCACTTT. This encodes CASSLSPVSSYNSPLHF.

This clonotype came up many times. The gene calls are TRBV2 and TRBJ1-2, with D perhaps matching TRBD1 (6 bases). The CDR3 is made up of 14 amino acids. Germline values: CDR1 SNHLY, CDR2 FYNNEI. V dropped 1 base and J dropped 8 bases, with 14 bases sitting between them. CDR3 sequence (DNA): TGTGCCAGCAGTGAAGACGGCAGGGGAAGGGGCTACACCTTC. This gives the protein CASSEDGRGRGYTF.

The chain couples TRBV9 to TRBJ1-1; perhaps TRBD1 as D (6 bases). The CDR3 length is 16 residues. The germline V gene encodes CDR1 SGDLS and CDR2 YYNGEE. V shed 0 bases and J shed 4 bases, with 16 bases lying between them. The chain's CDR3 is CASSVGPGALITEAFF. As DNA, the CDR3 is TGTGCCAGCAGCGTAGGTCCGGGGGCGCTGATCACTGAAGCTTTCTTT.

As regards this clonotype: A junction boundary mismatches the germline segment, possibly from a read error. V usage is TRBV5-1 and J usage is TRBJ1-5; D possibly corresponds to TRBD1 (5 bases). The CDR3 is 15 residues long. The germline gives CDR1 SGHRS, CDR2 YFSETQ. This CDR3 reads CASSSGADRNQPQHF. CDR3 sequence (DNA): TGTGCCAGCAGCTCTGGGGCTGATCGCAATCAGCCCCAGCATTTT.

A remark on this clonotype: A much more abundant neighbour one base away suggests this may be a read error. The chain uses TRBV20-1 and TRBJ2-7, with a possible D match to TRBD2 (5 bases). V lost 6 bases to trimming and J lost 5 bases, with 17 bases between them. This CDR3 is built from 13 residues. CDR1 is DFQATT and CDR2 is SNEGSKA in the germline V gene (reference sequence). The CDR3 sequence: CSAPGSSSHEQYF. In DNA form, the CDR3 reads TGCAGTGCCCCGGGGAGTAGCAGCCACGAGCAGTACTTC.

The rearrangement joins TRBV7-9 to TRBJ1-6, with D uncertain. Germline values: CDR1 SEHNR, CDR2 FQNEAQ (reference sequence). V was pared by 7 bases and J by 6 bases, with 19 bases between. This CDR3 is built from 16 residues. This CDR3 is CASTVGGDLSNSPLHF. The DNA of the CDR3 is TGTGCCAGCACCGTGGGTGGGGATTTATCTAATTCACCCCTCCACTTT.

The V and J genes are TRBV29-1 and TRBJ1-2; TRBD1 aligns across 8 bases. This CDR3 is 15 amino acids long. Germline V gives CDR1 SQVTM, CDR2 ANQGSEA. After removal of 6 bases from V and 8 bases from J, the junction contained 17 bases not matched to a gene. This CDR3 is CSVPARTGINHGYTF. The CDR3 DNA reads TGCAGCGTCCCAGCTAGGACAGGGATTAATCACGGCTACACCTTC. Full variable domain (missing parts from reference TRBV29-1 and TRBJ1-2): SAVISQKPSRDICQRGTSLTIQCQVDSQVTMMFWYRQQPGQSLTLIATANQGSEATYESGFVIDKFPISRPNLTFSTLTVSNMSPEDSSIYLCSVPARTGINHGYTFGSGTRLTVV.

This clonotype was recorded once. With a much larger clone just one base away, this may be a read error. The chain has TRBV2 and TRBJ1-1; D remains ambiguous. Germline lookup yields CDR1 SNHLY and CDR2 FYNNEI. V dropped 1 base and J dropped 11 bases, with 5 bases sitting between them. This CDR3 has 10 residues. CDR3 loop: CASSEVQAFF. In DNA form, the CDR3 reads TGTGCCAGCAGTGAAGTACAGGCTTTCTTT.

This clonotype has more than one count but fewer than ten. This chain connects TRBV7-9 to TRBJ2-5, with TRBD2 matching over 8 bases. CDR3 length equals 14 residues. After removal of 6 bases from V and 5 bases from J, the junction contained 8 bases not matched to a gene. Germline assignment: CDR1 SEHNR and CDR2 FQNEAQ (reference sequence). The CDR3: CASRTGGPGETQYF. CDR3 coding DNA: TGTGCCAGCAGAACGGGAGGGCCGGGGGAGACCCAGTACTTC.

In this sample, this clonotype turned up many times. The rearrangement uses TRBV7-2 and TRBJ2-6; D unresolved. V lost 3 bases to trimming and J lost 2 bases, with 5 bases between them. CDR3 length: 14 amino acids. CDR1 and CDR2 (germline): SGHTA, FQGNSA. The CDR3 protein is CASSLVTGANVLTF. DNA for the CDR3: TGTGCCAGCAGCTTGGTTACTGGGGCCAACGTCCTGACTTTC. Together with reference TRBV7-2 and TRBJ2-6, the CDR3 gives the full variable domain: GAGVSQSPSNKVTEKGKDVELRCDPISGHTALYWYRQSLGQGLEFLIYFQGNSAPDKSGLPSDRFSAERTGGSVSTLTIQRTQQEDSAVYLCASSLVTGANVLTFGAGSRLTVL.